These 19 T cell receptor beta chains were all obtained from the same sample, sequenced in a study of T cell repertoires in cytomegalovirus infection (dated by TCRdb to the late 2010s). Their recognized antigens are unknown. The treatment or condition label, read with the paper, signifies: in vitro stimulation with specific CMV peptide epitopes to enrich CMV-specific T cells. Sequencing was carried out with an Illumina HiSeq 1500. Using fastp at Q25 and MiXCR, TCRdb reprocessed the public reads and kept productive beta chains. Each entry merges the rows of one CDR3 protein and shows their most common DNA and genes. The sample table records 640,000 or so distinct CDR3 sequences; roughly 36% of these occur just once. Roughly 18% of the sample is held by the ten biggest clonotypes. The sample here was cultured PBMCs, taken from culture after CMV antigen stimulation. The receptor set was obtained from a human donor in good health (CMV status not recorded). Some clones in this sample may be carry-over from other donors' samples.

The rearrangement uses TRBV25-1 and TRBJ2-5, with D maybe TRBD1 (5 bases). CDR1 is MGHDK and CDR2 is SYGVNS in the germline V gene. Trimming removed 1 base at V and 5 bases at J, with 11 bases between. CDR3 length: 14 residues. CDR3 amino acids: CASSESRGFETQYF. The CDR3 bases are TGTGCCAGCAGTGAATCTAGGGGTTTCGAGACCCAGTACTTC.

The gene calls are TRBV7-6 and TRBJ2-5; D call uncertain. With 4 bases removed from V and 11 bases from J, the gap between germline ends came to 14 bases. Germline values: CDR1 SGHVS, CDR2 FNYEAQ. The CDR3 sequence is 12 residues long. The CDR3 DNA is TGTGCCAGCAGCTCTCTTTGGGCCCTGCAGTACTTC. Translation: CASSSLWALQYF.

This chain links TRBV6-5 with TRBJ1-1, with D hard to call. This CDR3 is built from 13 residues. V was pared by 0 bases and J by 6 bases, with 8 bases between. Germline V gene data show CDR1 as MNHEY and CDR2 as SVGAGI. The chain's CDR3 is CASSYSWGSEAFF. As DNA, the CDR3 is TGTGCCAGCAGTTACTCGTGGGGATCTGAAGCTTTCTTT.

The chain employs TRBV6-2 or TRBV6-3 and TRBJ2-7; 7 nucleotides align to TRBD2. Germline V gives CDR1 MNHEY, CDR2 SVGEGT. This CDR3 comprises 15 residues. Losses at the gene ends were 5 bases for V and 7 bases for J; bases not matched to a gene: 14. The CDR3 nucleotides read TGTGCCAGCAGTAGCGTTGAGCGGCCGCGGGGGGAGCAGTACTTC. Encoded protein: CASSSVERPRGEQYF.

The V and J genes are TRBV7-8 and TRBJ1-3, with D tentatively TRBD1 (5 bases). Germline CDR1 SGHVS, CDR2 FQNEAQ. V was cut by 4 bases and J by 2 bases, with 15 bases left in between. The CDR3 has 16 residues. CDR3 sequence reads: CASSYHRLLPGNTIYF. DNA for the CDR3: TGTGCCAGCAGCTACCACAGGTTACTCCCTGGAAACACCATATATTTT.

Here the CDR3 reads CATSRRLGTEAFF. The CDR3 bases are TGTGCCACCAGCAGAAGACTGGGGACTGAAGCTTTCTTT. The rearrangement joins TRBV15 to TRBJ1-1; no firm D call. This CDR3 is 13 amino acids long. Germline lookup yields CDR1 LNHNV and CDR2 YYDKDF (reference sequence). V lost 2 bases, J lost 5 bases, and 9 bases lay in between.

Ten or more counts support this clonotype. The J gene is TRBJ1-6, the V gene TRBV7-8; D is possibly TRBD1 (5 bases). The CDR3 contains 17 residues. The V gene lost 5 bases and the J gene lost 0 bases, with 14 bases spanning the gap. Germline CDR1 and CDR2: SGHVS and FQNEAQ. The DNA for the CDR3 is TGTGCCAGCAGCCCACAGTCAGGGAGCTCCTATAATTCACCCCTCCACTTT. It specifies CASSPQSGSSYNSPLHF.

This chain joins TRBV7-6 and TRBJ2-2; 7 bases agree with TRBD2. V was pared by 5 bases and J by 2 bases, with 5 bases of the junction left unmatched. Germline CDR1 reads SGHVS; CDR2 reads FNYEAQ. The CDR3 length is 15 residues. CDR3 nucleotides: TGTGCCAGCAGCCCGGGACTACACAACACCGGGGAGCTGTTTTTT. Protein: CASSPGLHNTGELFF.

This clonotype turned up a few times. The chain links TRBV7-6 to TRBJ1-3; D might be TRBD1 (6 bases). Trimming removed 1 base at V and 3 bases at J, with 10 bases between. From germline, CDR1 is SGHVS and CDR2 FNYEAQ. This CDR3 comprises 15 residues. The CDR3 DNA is TGTGCCAGCAGCTTAGTTGGGACACTTGGAAACACCATATATTTT. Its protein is CASSLVGTLGNTIYF.

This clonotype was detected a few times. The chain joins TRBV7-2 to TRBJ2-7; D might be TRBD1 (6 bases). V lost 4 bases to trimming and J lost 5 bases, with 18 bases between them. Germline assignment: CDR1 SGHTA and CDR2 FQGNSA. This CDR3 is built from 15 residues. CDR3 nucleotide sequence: TGTGCCAGCAGCTATGCTCCAGGGGAGATCGACGAGCAGTACTTC. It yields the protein CASSYAPGEIDEQYF. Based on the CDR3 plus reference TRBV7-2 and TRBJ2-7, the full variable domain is GAGVSQSPSNKVTEKGKDVELRCDPISGHTALYWYRQSLGQGLEFLIYFQGNSAPDKSGLPSDRFSAERTGGSVSTLTIQRTQQEDSAVYLCASSYAPGEIDEQYFGPGTRLTVT.

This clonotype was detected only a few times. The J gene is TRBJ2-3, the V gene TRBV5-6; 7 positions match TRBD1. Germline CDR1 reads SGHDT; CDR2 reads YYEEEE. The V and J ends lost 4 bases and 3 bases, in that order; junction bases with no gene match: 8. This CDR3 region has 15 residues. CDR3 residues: CASSHRGQATDTQYF. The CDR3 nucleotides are TGTGCCAGCAGCCACAGGGGTCAGGCGACAGATACGCAGTATTTT.

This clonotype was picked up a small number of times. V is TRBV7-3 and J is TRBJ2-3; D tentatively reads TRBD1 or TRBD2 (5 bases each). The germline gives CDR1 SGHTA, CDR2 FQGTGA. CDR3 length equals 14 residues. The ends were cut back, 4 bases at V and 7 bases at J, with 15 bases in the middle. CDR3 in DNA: TGTGCCAGCAGCTGGGACCCCCAGCTGAATACGCAGTATTTT. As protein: CASSWDPQLNTQYF.

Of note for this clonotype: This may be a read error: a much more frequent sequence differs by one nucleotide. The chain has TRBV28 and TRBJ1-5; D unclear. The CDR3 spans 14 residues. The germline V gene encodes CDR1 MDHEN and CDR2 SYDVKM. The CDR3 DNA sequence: TGTGCCAGCAGTTTAGGGAGAAGGGATCAGCCCCAGCGTTTT. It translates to CASSLGRRDQPQRF.

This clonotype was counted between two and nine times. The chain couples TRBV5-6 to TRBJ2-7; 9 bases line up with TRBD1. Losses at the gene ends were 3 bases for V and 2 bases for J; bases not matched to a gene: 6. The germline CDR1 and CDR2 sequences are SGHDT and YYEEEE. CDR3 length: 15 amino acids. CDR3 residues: CASSYGTGPAYEQYF. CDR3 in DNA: TGTGCCAGCAGCTATGGGACAGGGCCTGCCTACGAGCAGTACTTC.

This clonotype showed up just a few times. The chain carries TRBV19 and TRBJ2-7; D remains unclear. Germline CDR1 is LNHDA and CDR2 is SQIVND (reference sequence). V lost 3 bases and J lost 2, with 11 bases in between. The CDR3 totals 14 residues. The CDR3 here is CASSIYGRTYEQYF. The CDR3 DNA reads TGTGCCAGTAGTATCTATGGCAGGACCTACGAGCAGTACTTC.

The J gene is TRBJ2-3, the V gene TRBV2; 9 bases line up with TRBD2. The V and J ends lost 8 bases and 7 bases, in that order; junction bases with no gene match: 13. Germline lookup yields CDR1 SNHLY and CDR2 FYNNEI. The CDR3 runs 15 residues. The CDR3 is CASGTGGLAGHTQYF. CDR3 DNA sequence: TGTGCCAGCGGAACGGGGGGACTAGCTGGGCATACGCAGTATTTT.

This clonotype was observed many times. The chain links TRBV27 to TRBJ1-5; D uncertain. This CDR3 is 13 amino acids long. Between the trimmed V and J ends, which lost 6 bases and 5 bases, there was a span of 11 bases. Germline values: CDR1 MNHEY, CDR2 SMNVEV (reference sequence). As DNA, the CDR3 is TGTGCCAGCAGCCCTACCGCCTATCAGCCCCAGCATTTT. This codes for CASSPTAYQPQHF.

Here the CDR3 DNA reads TGTGCCAGCAGTTACGCCGGGACAGGCTCTGGAAACACCATATATTTT. Translated, it gives CASSYAGTGSGNTIYF. V and J are TRBV6-5 and TRBJ1-3; 8 nucleotides agree with TRBD1. Germline V gene sequence: CDR1 MNHEY, CDR2 SVGAGI. CDR3 length equals 16 residues. V trimming: 2 bases; J trimming: 0 bases; junction bases outside the gene matches: 3.

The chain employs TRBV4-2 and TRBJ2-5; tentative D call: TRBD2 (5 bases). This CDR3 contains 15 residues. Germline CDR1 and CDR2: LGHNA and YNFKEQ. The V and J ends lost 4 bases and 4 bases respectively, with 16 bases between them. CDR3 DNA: TGTGCCAGCAGCCCCCTCGATTCTCGGGGAGAGACCCAGTACTTC. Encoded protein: CASSPLDSRGETQYF.